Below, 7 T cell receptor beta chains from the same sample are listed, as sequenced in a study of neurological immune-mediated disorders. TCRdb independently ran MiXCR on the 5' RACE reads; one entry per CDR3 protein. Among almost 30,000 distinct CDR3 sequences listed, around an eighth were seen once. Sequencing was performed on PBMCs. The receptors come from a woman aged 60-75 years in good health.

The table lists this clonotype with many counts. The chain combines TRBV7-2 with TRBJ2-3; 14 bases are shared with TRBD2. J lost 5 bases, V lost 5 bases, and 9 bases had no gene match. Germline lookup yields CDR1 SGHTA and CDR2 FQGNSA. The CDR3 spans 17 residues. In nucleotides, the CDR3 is TGTGCCAGCAGCATGACTAGCGGGGGGGCCGGGGAAGATACGCAGTATTTT. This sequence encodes CASSMTSGGAGEDTQYF.

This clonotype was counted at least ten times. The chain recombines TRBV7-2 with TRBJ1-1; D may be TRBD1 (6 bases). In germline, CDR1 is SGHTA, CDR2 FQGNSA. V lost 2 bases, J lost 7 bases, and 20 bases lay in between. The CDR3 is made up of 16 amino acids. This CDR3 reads CASSLRGATGGDEAFF. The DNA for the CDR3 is TGTGCCAGCAGCTTACGGGGGGCAACAGGTGGGGATGAAGCTTTCTTT.

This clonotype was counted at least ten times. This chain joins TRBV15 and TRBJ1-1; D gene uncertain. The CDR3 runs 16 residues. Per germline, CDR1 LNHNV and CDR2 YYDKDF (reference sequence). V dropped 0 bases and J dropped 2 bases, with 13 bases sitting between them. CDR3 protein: CATSRDQALTNTEAFF. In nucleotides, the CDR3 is TGTGCCACCAGCAGAGATCAGGCGCTGACCAACACTGAAGCTTTCTTT.

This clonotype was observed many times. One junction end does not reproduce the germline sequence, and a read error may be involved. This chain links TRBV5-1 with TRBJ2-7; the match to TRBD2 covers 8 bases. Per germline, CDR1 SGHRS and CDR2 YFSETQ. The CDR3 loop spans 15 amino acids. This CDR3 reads CASSSLAGGIYGQYF. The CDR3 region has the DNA TGCGCCAGCAGCTCCCTGGCGGGGGGCATCTACGGGCAGTACTTC.

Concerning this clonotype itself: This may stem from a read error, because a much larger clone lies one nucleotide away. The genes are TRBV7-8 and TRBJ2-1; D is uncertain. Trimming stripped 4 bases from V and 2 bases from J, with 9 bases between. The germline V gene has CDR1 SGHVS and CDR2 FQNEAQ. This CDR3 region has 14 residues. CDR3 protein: CASSSAWTYNEQFF. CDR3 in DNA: TGTGCCAGCAGCTCCGCATGGACCTACAATGAGCAGTTCTTC.

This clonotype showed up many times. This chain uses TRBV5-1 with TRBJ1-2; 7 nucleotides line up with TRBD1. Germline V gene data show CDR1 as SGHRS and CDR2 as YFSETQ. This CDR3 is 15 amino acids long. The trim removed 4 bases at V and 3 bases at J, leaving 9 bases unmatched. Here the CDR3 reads CASSIGQAGDYGYTF. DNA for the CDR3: TGCGCCAGCAGCATCGGACAGGCTGGCGACTATGGCTACACCTTC.

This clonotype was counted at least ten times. The CDR3 is CASSPLLSSAEQYF. The CDR3 DNA sequence: TGTGCCAGCAGCCCTCTGCTATCTTCGGCTGAGCAGTACTTC. The rearrangement uses TRBV3-1 and TRBJ2-7; D not resolved. Per germline, CDR1 LGHDT and CDR2 YNNKEL (reference sequence). This CDR3 spans 14 amino acids. Trimming cost V 4 bases and J 7 bases, with 17 bases left between them.